The 15 T cell receptor beta chains below all came from one sample that was sequenced in a study of cytomegalovirus exposure and HLA in healthy donors. Amplification used 60 Vbeta primers and 13 Jbeta primers. Sequencing was performed with immunoSEQ multiplex PCR; in TCRdb, only in-frame clones are kept and a portion is missing. The sample includes roughly 130,000 clones, around 85% of them seen just once. Sequencing was carried out using PBMCs. The receptors shown here come from a boy younger than 18 in good health and CMV-seronegative.

The chain couples TRBV15 to TRBJ2-5; D is undetermined. The CDR3 is made up of 16 amino acids. Germline CDR1 and CDR2: LNHNV and YYDKDF (reference sequence). The V end lost 0 bases, the J end lost 0 bases, and 11 bases lay between the germline ends. The CDR3 region is CATSRDRSFDQETQYF. The CDR3 coding sequence is TGTGCCACCAGCAGAGATCGGTCTTTCGACCAAGAGACCCAGTACTTC.

The chain is built from TRBV5-4 and TRBJ1-2; unclear D gene. V shed 6 bases and J shed 4 bases, with 16 bases lying between them. Germline CDR1 and CDR2: SGHNT and YYREEE (reference sequence). The CDR3 is 14 amino acids. This CDR3 is CASTPGPATYGYTF. The CDR3 bases are TGTGCCAGCACCCCGGGTCCGGCTACCTATGGCTACACCTTC.

V is TRBV4-1 and J is TRBJ2-7; TRBD2 matches 7 bases. The CDR3 is 15 residues long. Germline CDR1 reads MGHRA; CDR2 reads YSYEKL. V trimming: 1 base; J trimming: 1 base; junction bases outside the gene matches: 4. CDR3 DNA: TGCGCCAGCAGCCAAGGGGGGGGGACGTCCTACGAGCAGTACTTC. This codes for CASSQGGGTSYEQYF.

The rearrangement links TRBV2 to TRBJ2-7, with D perhaps TRBD1 (6 bases). The CDR3 contains 14 residues. The germline V gene has CDR1 SNHLY and CDR2 FYNNEI. Between the trimmed V and J ends, which lost 3 bases and 5 bases, there was a span of 14 bases. CDR3 sequence: CASSETRGYNEQYF. The DNA for the CDR3 is TGTGCCAGCAGTGAGACGAGGGGGTATAACGAGCAGTACTTC.

V usage is TRBV6-1 and J usage is TRBJ2-1, with a weak D call TRBD2 (5 bases). Germline V lookup: CDR1 MNHNS, CDR2 SASEGT. The ends were cut back, 2 bases at V and 2 bases at J, with 13 bases in the middle. This CDR3 contains 16 residues. For the CDR3, the DNA is TGTGCCAGCAGTGAAATAATGGGAGAGACCTACAATGAGCAGTTCTTC. Translation gives CASSEIMGETYNEQFF.

The chain carries TRBV29-1 and TRBJ2-2, with a weak D call TRBD1 (6 bases). Germline V gene data show CDR1 as SQVTM and CDR2 as ANQGSEA. CDR3 length: 12 residues. Trimming stripped 6 bases from V and 6 bases from J, with 11 bases between. The CDR3 region is CSVNQGSGELFF. DNA for the CDR3: TGCAGCGTCAATCAGGGGTCCGGGGAGCTGTTTTTT.

This clone showed up just once. This chain connects TRBV19 to TRBJ2-6; possibly TRBD1 for D (6 bases). CDR3 length: 14 residues. V lost 4 bases, J lost 2 bases, and 6 bases lay in between. The germline CDR1 and CDR2 sequences are LNHDA and SQIVND (reference sequence). The CDR3, as DNA: TGTGCCAGTAGTAAGGGGGCTGGGGCCAACGTCCTGACTTTC. This encodes CASSKGAGANVLTF.

This clone has a handful of counts. The V call is TRBV4-2, the J call TRBJ1-4; TRBD1 is a possible D gene (5 bases). The CDR3 is 17 amino acids. CDR1 is LGHNA, CDR2 YNFKEQ, per germline. The V end lost 1 base, the J end lost 5 bases, and 17 bases lay between the germline ends. This CDR3 is CASSQGGGREGNEKLFF. CDR3 in DNA: TGTGCCAGCAGCCAAGGCGGTGGAAGGGAGGGGAATGAAAAACTGTTTTTT.

This clone was found a few times. This sequence joins TRBV5-1 and TRBJ2-1; 7 bases are a match to TRBD1. Germline V gene sequence: CDR1 SGHRS, CDR2 YFSETQ. This CDR3 contains 16 residues. The junction had 7 bases not matched to a gene; V was cut back by 2 bases and J by 2 bases. The CDR3 DNA is TGCGCCAGCAGCTTAAGAGGGGGCGGCACCTACAATGAGCAGTTCTTC. Encoded protein: CASSLRGGGTYNEQFF.

The rearrangement links TRBV6-5 to TRBJ1-1; TRBD1 is a possible D gene (5 bases). Trimming took 7 bases from V and 11 from J, leaving 20 bases between them. The CDR3 contains 13 residues. Germline V lookup: CDR1 MNHEY, CDR2 SVGAGI. The CDR3 is CASMGEGLRRAFF. CDR3 nucleotides: TGTGCCAGCATGGGGGAGGGGCTAAGACGGGCTTTCTTT.

The rearrangement uses TRBV29-1 and TRBJ2-3, with D possibly TRBD2 on 5 matching bases. Germline V gives CDR1 SQVTM, CDR2 ANQGSEA. Trimming pared 6 bases from V and 6 bases from J, leaving 13 bases between. The CDR3 is 12 amino acids. The DNA of the CDR3 is TGCAGCGTCGAACTAAAGCGGGATACGCAGTATTTT. Translated: CSVELKRDTQYF.

V and J are TRBV4-1 and TRBJ1-2; the match to TRBD1 covers 11 bases. Germline assignment: CDR1 MGHRA and CDR2 YSYEKL. The CDR3 consists of 15 residues. J gave up 7 bases and V 1 base, and 5 bases lay outside the gene matches. CDR3 in amino acids: CASSQGTGGAGGYTF. In DNA form, the CDR3 reads TGCGCCAGCAGCCAAGGGACAGGGGGCGCGGGTGGCTACACCTTC.

The CDR3 nucleotides are TGCGCCAGCAGCTCAGACAGGTACCAAGAGACCCAGTACTTC. This sequence encodes CASSSDRYQETQYF. This sequence joins TRBV4-3 and TRBJ2-5; possible D gene TRBD1, 6 bases. V lost 5 bases and J lost 0, with 10 bases in between. This CDR3 spans 14 amino acids. The germline CDR1 and CDR2 sequences are LGHNA and YSLEER.

This clone was seen a single time. The chain combines TRBV5-1 with TRBJ2-3, with a weak D call TRBD2 (6 bases). Germline lookup yields CDR1 SGHRS and CDR2 YFSETQ. CDR3 length: 14 amino acids. Trimming shortened V by 0 bases and J by 2 bases, and 7 bases separated the two germline ends. CDR3 sequence (DNA): TGCGCCAGCAGCTTGGCGGGAGCCACAGATACGCAGTATTTT. It codes for CASSLAGATDTQYF.

J is TRBJ1-1 and V is TRBV19; 7 bases are shared with TRBD1. Germline values: CDR1 LNHDA, CDR2 SQIVND (reference sequence). CDR3 length equals 14 residues. With V trimmed by 7 bases and J by 0 bases, 5 bases remained unmatched. CDR3 sequence: CASNVQGMNTEAFF. CDR3 nucleotides: TGTGCCAGTAATGTACAGGGGATGAACACTGAAGCTTTCTTT.